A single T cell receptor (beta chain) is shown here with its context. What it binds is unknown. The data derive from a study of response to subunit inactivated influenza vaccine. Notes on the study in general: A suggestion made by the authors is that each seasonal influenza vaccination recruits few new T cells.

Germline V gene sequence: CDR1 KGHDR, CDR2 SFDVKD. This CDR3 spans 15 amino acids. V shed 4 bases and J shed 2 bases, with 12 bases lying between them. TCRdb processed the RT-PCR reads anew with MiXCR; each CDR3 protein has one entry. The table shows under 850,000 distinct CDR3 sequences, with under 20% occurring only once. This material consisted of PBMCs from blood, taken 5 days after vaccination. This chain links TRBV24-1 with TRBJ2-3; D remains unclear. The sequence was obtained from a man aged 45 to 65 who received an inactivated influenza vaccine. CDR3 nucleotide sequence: TGTGCCACCAGTGAACGGGCTGCACACACAGATACGCAGTATTTT. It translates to CATSERAAHTDTQYF.